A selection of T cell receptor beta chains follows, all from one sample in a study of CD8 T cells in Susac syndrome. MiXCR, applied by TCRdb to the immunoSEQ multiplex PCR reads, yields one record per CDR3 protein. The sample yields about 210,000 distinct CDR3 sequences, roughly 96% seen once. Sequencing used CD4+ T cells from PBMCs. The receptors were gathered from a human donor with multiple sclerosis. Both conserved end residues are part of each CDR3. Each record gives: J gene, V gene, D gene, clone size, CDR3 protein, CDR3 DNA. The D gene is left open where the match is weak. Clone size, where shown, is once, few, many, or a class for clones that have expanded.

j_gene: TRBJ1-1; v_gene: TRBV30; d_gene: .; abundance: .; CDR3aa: CAWWIMNTEAFF; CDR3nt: TGTGCCTGGTGGATCATGAACACTGAAGCTTTCTTT
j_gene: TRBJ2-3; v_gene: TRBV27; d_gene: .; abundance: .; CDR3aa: CASSSPFTDTQYF; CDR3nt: TGTGCCAGCAGCAGCCCGTTCACAGATACGCAGTATTTT
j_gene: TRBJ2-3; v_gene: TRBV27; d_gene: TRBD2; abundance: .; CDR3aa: CASKREGTDTQYF; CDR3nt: TGTGCCAGCAAGCGGGAGGGCACAGATACGCAGTATTTT
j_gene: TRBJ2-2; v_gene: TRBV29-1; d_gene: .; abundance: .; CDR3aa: CSVGPRRTGELFF; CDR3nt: TGCAGCGTAGGCCCCAGGCGCACCGGGGAGCTGTTTTTT
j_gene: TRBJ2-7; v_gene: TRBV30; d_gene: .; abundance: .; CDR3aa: CAWSTDIYEQYF; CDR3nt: TGTGCCTGGAGCACGGACATCTACGAGCAGTACTTC
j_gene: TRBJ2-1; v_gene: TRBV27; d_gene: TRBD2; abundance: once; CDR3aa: CASTWTSGYNEQFF; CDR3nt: TGTGCCAGCACCTGGACTAGCGGCTACAATGAGCAGTTCTTC
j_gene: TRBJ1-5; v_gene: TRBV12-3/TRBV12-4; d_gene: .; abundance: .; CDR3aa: CASSYQTVGNQPQHF; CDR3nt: TGTGCCAGCAGCTATCAGACGGTCGGGAATCAGCCCCAGCATTTT
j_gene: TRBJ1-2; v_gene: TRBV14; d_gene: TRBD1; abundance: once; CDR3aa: CASSRTGAAYGYTF; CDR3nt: TGTGCCAGCAGCCGGACAGGGGCGGCCTATGGCTACACCTTC
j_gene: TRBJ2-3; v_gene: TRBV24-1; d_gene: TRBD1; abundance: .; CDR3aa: CATSTTGTGETDTQYF; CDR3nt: TGTGCCACCAGTACGACCGGGACAGGGGAAACAGATACGCAGTATTTT
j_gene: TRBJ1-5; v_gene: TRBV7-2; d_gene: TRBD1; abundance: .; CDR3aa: CASSLVLGTGNQPQHF; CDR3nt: TGTGCCAGCAGCTTAGTACTCGGGACAGGTAATCAGCCCCAGCATTTT
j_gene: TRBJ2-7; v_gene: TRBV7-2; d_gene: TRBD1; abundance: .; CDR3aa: CASSLFPGQTSYEQYF; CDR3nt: TGTGCCAGCAGCTTGTTCCCGGGACAGACCTCCTACGAGCAGTACTTC
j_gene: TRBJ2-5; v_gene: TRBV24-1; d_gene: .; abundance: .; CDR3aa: CATSDPNTGETQYF; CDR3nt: TGTGCCACCAGTGATCCAAACACGGGGGAGACCCAGTACTTC
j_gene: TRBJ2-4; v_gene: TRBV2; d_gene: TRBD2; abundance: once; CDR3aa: CASSSPIAGVAKNIQYF; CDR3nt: TGTGCCAGCAGTTCACCTATAGCGGGAGTAGCCAAAAACATTCAGTACTTC
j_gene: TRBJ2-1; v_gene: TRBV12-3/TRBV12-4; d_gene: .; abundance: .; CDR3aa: CASSFLSINEQFF; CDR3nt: TGTGCCAGCAGTTTTCTGTCTATCAATGAGCAGTTCTTC
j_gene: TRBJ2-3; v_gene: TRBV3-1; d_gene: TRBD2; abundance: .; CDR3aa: CASSQVTSGTSTDTQYF; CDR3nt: TGTGCCAGCAGCCAGGTAACTAGCGGCACTAGCACAGATACGCAGTATTTT
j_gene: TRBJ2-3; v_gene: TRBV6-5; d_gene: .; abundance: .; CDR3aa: CASSAGTDTQYF; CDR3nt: TGTGCCAGCAGTGCAGGGACAGATACGCAGTATTTT
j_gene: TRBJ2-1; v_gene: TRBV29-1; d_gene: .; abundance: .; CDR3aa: CSVEVGPTVF; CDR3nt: TGCAGCGTTGAAGTGGGGCCAACGGTCTTC
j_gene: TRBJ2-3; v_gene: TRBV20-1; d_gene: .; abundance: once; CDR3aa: CSAPDQYTDTQYF; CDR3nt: TGCAGTGCACCGGACCAGTACACAGATACGCAGTATTTT
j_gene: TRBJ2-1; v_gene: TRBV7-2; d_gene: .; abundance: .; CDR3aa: CASSEARTANEQFF; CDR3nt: TGTGCCAGCAGCGAAGCCCGGACTGCAAATGAGCAGTTCTTC
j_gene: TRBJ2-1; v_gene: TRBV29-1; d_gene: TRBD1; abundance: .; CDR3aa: CSGGQGARNEQFF; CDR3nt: TGCAGCGGGGGCCAGGGGGCGCGAAATGAGCAGTTCTTC
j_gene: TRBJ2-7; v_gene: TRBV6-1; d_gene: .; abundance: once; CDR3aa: CASSEEGEYEQYF; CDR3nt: TGTGCCAGCAGTGAGGAGGGAGAGTACGAGCAGTACTTC
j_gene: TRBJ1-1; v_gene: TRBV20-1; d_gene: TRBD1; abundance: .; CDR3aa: CSAIKPGQGATGAEAFF; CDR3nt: TGCAGTGCTATAAAACCGGGACAGGGGGCGACAGGGGCTGAAGCTTTCTTT
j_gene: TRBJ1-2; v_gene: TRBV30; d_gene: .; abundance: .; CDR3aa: CAWSYRFDGYTF; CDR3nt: TGTGCCTGGAGTTACCGCTTCGATGGCTACACCTTC
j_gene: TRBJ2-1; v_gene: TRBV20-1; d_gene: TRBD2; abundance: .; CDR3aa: CSARQRGARSYNEQFF; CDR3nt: TGCAGTGCTAGACAGCGGGGGGCTCGCTCCTACAATGAGCAGTTCTTC
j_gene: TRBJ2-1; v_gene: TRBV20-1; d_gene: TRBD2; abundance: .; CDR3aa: CSARSSGGNEQFF; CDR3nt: TGCAGTGCTAGATCTAGCGGGGGTAATGAGCAGTTCTTC
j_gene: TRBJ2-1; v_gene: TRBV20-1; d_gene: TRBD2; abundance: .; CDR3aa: CSARLAGGDNEQFF; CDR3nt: TGCAGTGCAAGACTAGCGGGAGGGGACAATGAGCAGTTCTTC
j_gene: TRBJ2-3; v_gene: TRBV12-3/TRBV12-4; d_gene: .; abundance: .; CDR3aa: CASSVSGTDTQYF; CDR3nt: TGTGCCAGCAGTGTAAGTGGGACAGATACGCAGTATTTT
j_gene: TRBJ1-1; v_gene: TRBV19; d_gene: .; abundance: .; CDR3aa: CASSKQGTNTEAFF; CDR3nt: TGTGCCAGTAGCAAACAGGGAACGAACACTGAAGCTTTCTTT
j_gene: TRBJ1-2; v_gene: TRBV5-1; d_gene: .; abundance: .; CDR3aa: CASSLVGPPGYTF; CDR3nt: TGCGCCAGCAGCTTGGTCGGCCCTCCGGGCTACACCTTC
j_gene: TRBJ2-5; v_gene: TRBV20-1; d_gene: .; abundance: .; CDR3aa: CSASRPTKQETQYF; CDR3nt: TGCAGTGCTAGTAGGCCTACTAAACAAGAGACCCAGTACTTC
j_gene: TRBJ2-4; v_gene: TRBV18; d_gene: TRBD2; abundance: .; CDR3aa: CASSLAGGTKNIQYF; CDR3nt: TGTGCCAGCTCACTAGCGGGAGGTACCAAAAACATTCAGTACTTC
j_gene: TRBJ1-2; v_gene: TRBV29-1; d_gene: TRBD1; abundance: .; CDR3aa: CSALGQGADGYTF; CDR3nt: TGCAGCGCTCTCGGACAGGGGGCAGATGGCTACACCTTC
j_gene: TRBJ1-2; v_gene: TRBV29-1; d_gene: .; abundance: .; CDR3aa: CSVEDPTGAYGYTF; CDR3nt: TGCAGCGTTGAAGACCCGACAGGAGCCTATGGCTACACCTTC
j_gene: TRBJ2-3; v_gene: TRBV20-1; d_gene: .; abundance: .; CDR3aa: CSASLGFADTQYF; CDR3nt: TGCAGTGCTAGTCTAGGGTTTGCAGATACGCAGTATTTT
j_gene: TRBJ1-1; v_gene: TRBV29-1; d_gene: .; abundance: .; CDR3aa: CSVYPPVRPHTEAFF; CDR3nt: TGCAGCGTTTATCCCCCAGTGCGGCCTCACACTGAAGCTTTCTTT
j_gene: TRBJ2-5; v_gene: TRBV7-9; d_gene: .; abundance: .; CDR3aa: CASSLAGPGTQYF; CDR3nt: TGTGCCAGCAGCTTAGCGGGACCGGGGACCCAGTACTTC
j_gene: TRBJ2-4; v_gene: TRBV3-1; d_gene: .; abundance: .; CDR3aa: CASSQEGSGAKNIQYF; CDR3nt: TGTGCCAGCAGCCAAGAGGGTAGCGGAGCCAAAAACATTCAGTACTTC
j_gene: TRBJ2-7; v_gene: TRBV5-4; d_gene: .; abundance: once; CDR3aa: CASSLLSGTPYEQYF; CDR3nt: TGTGCCAGCAGCTTGTTGTCAGGAACCCCCTACGAGCAGTACTTC
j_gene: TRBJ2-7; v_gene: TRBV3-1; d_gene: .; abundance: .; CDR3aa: CASSQSLYEQYF; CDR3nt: TGTGCCAGCAGCCAGTCTCTGTACGAGCAGTACTTC
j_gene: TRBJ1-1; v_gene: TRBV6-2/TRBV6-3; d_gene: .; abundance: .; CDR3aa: CASSSLWGGERTEAFF; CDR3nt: TGTGCCAGCAGTTCTCTGTGGGGGGGCGAGCGAACTGAAGCTTTCTTT
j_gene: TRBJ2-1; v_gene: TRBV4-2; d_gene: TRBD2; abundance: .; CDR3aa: CASSQEVGGLAFSNEQFF; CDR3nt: TGTGCCAGCAGCCAAGAGGTAGGGGGACTAGCGTTTTCCAATGAGCAGTTCTTC
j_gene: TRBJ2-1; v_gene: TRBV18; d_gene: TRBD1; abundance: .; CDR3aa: CASLPGQTYNEQFF; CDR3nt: TGTGCCAGCTTACCGGGACAGACTTACAATGAGCAGTTCTTC
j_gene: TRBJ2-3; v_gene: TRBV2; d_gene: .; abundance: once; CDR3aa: CASSRAAADTQYF; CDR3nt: TGTGCCAGCAGTAGGGCAGCCGCAGATACGCAGTATTTT
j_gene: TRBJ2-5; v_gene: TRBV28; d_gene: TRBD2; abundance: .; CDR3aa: CASSLRLAGSETQYF; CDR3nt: TGTGCCAGCAGTTTACGACTAGCGGGTTCGGAGACCCAGTACTTC
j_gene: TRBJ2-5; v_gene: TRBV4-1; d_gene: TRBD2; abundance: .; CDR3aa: CASSQDLLAEQETQYF; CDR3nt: TGCGCCAGCAGCCAAGATTTACTAGCGGAACAAGAGACCCAGTACTTC
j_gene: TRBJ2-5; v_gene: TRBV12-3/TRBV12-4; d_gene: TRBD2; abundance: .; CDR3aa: CASKLAGGRETQYF; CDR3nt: TGTGCCAGCAAGCTAGCGGGGGGGCGGGAGACCCAGTACTTC
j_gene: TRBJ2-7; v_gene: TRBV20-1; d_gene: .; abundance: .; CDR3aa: CSAVPVRGSYEQYF; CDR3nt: TGCAGTGCCGTTCCGGTCCGGGGGTCCTACGAGCAGTACTTC
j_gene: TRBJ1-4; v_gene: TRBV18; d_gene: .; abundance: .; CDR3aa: CASSPPSATNEKLFF; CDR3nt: TGTGCCAGCTCACCACCTAGCGCAACTAATGAAAAACTGTTTTTT
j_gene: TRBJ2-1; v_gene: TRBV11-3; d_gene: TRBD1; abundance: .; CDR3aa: CASSLAGTGAEQFF; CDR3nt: TGTGCCAGCAGCTTAGCGGGGACAGGAGCTGAGCAGTTCTTC
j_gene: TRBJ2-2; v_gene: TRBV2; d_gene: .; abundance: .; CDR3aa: CASSEQALNTGELFF; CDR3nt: TGTGCCAGCAGTGAACAGGCTCTAAACACCGGGGAGCTGTTTTTT
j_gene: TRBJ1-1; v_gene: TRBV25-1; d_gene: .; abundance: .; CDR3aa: CASSDTRTGIGQAFF; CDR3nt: TGTGCCAGCAGCGATACGCGGACGGGGATAGGGCAAGCTTTCTTT
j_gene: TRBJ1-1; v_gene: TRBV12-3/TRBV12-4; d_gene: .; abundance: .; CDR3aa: CASSSNRVWNTEAFF; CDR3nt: TGTGCCAGCAGTTCGAACAGGGTTTGGAACACTGAAGCTTTCTTT
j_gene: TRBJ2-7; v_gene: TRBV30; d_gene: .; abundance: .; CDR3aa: CAWSPPGPTVRLYF; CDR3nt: TGTGCCTGGAGTCCCCCGGGACCCACGGTTCGTCTGTACTTC
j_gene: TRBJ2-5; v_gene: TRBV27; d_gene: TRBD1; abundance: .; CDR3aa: CASSWTGQETQYF; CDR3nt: TGTGCCAGCTCATGGACAGGGCAAGAGACCCAGTACTTC
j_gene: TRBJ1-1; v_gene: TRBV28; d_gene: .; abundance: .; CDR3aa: CASSRIEAFF; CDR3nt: TGTGCCAGCAGCAGAATTGAAGCTTTCTTT
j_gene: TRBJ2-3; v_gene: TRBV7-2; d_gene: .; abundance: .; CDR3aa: CASSLAGGRTDTQYF; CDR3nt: TGTGCCAGCAGCTTAGCGGGGGGACGCACAGATACGCAGTATTTT
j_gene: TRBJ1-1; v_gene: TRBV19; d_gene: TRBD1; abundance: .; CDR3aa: CASSITGTGGFGAEAFF; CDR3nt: TGTGCCAGTAGTATCACCGGGACAGGGGGTTTTGGCGCTGAAGCTTTCTTT
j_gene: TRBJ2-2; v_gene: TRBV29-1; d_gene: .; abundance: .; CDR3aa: CSVGQVGTGELFF; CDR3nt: TGCAGCGTTGGGCAGGTCGGCACCGGGGAGCTGTTTTTT
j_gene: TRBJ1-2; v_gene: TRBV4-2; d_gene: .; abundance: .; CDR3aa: CASSQERKHGYTF; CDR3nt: TGTGCCAGCAGCCAAGAACGGAAACATGGCTACACCTTC